This T cell receptor (beta chain) was captured by sequencing in a study of shared clonotypes between healthy human individuals. Profiled with immunoSEQ multiplex PCR; TCRdb holds only in-frame clones, not every one. The table lists 1 million to 1.2 million clones, roughly 80% of them singletons. The ends were cut back, 4 bases at V and 6 bases at J, with 14 bases in the middle. The germline V gene has CDR1 SGHRS and CDR2 YFSETQ. The CDR3 is made up of 14 amino acids. This TCR came from a man between 18 and 35 years old in good health. Some clones in this sample may be carry-over from other donors' samples. Sequencing used memory CD4+ T cells from PBMCs. Subset described: CD45RA-negative fraction. The chain is built from TRBV5-1 and TRBJ2-1; D might be TRBD2 (5 bases). The CDR3 DNA reads as TGCGCCAGCAGCCCAGGCCGAGGGCCCAATGAGCAGTTCTTC. Encoded protein: CASSPGRGPNEQFF. The entire variable domain, with the rest obtained from reference TRBV5-1 and TRBJ2-1, is as follows: KAGVTQTPRYLIKTRGQQVTLSCSPISGHRSVSWYQQTPGQGLQFLFEYFSETQRNKGNFPGRFSGRQFSNSRSEMNVSTLELGDSALYLCASSPGRGPNEQFFGPGTRLTVL.